This TCR beta chain is from a study of OX40 agonist ivuxolimab in advanced cancers. A note on the overall study: Ivuxolimab, which targeted the costimulatory receptor OX40 (CD134), was an agonistic, fully human IgG2 monoclonal antibody. Intravenous ivuxolimab was administered to patients every 2 weeks at six dose levels: 0.01, 0.1, 0.3, 1.5, 3 and 10 mg/kg. Of the approximately 50 dose-escalation patients, hepatocellular carcinoma was present in roughly 19, melanoma in roughly 15, renal cell carcinoma in 9 and head and neck cancer in 9. A male proportion of nearly 85% and a mean age of 60 years, ranging from about 23 to 90, were recorded for the dose-escalation cohort. Patients were allowed to have had prior anti-PD-1, anti-PD-L1 or anti-CTLA-4 therapy, and approximately 40% of the dose-escalation patients had been treated with checkpoint inhibitors. Partial responses occurred in three dose-escalation patients, of whom one had hepatocellular carcinoma and two had cutaneous melanoma. The purpose of peripheral TCRbeta sequencing was to test whether ivuxolimab changed TCR sequence diversity and led to clonal T-cell expansion. The paper covers the monotherapy dose-escalation part of the phase I ivuxolimab trial, which included N = 52 patients. What the work shows at the level of the full study, not this receptor alone: In partial responders in the 0.1-3.0 mg/kg groups, normalized peripheral clonal expansion was found to be among the lowest, especially among CD8+ T cells. Antigen specificity was not determined for the clonally expanded peripheral T cells. On average, CD8+ T cells showed more expanded clones than CD4+ T cells after ivuxolimab. Low levels of normalized T-cell clonal expansion were also seen in some patients who did not respond. Clonal expansion of both CD4+ and CD8+ blood T cells was observed from baseline to week 6 at doses 0.1 to 3.0 mg/kg.

Patients with a history of autoimmune disease or receiving systemic immunosuppression were excluded from the trial. In every dose cohort, peripheral blood was drawn for TCR sequencing at baseline, cycle 4 day 1, and cycle 7 day 1. Samples were obtained from an open-label, multicenter, first-in-human phase I dose-escalation trial of ivuxolimab. The trial enrolled adults with locally advanced or metastatic head and neck squamous cell, hepatocellular, melanoma or renal cell carcinoma. Before TCR sequencing, CD4+ T cells and CD8+ T cells from peripheral blood were sorted into separate populations. To sequence the TCRbeta CDR3 region, genomic DNA was isolated from the sorted cells. TCRbeta CDR3 regions were sequenced using the immunoSEQ Assay. TCRdb retrieved this table from immuneACCESS and kept in-frame rearrangements only. Not all clones are present; in checked studies, unresolved V genes account for under half, and no reason is known for the remainder. In all, the sample holds about 58,000 clones, and over 75% of those were seen once. Approximately 3.8% of the sample is taken by the ten largest.

The count of this clone is one. What this receptor recognizes is not known. Base qualities are not at hand, and no much larger clone is one base apart. From cysteine to phenylalanine, the CDR3 is 16 amino acids long. Left in the record is the CDR3 DNA by itself, 48 bases read in frame from the first base. Reading the germline V gene gives CDR1 SGHTA and CDR2 FQGTGA. For this chain, trimming is 2 bases at the V end and 0 bases at the J end, and the number of junction bases without a gene match is 7. This TCR came from an adult with an advanced solid tumor such as melanoma, head and neck, liver or kidney cancer. The sequence joins TRBV7-3 to TRBJ2-7; a stretch of 7 junction bases matches TRBD1. The sequences come from CD4+ or CD8+ T cells sorted from blood, collected in a trial of the OX40 agonist ivuxolimab. In nucleotide form, the sequence is TGTGCCAGCAGCTTAGTTCCAGGGGGTACCTCCTACGAGCAGTACTTC. This gives the protein CASSLVPGGTSYEQYF.